This T cell receptor (beta chain) comes out of a study of blood T cell repertoires in COVID-19. J was trimmed by 1 base and V by 4 bases; bases with no gene match: 9. The CDR3 has 16 residues. CDR1 PRHDT and CDR2 FYEKMQ come from the germline V gene (reference sequence). Measured with immunoSEQ multiplex PCR; TCRdb has only the in-frame clones, and not every one. The top ten hold roughly 1.6% of the sample, which has about 410,000 clones, 70% to 90% seen once. The chain employs TRBV13 and TRBJ1-1, with 7 bases matching TRBD1. The sequenced sample consisted of peripheral blood. The receptor was derived from a woman aged 40 to 55 with COVID-19, enrolled during active disease. CDR3 protein: CASSSNVRGRNTEAFF. The DNA of the CDR3 is TGTGCCAGCAGCTCCAATGTCAGGGGGAGGAACACTGAAGCTTTCTTT.